These T cell receptor beta chains were read from a single sample in a study of breast tumors, draining lymph nodes, adjacent tissues. A single record per CDR3 protein comes from TCRdb applying MiXCR to the multiplex PCR reads. The sample yields approximately 89,000 distinct CDR3 sequences, approximately 29% seen once. The specimen was axillary lymph node tissue. Receptors were obtained from a female donor with breast cancer. Some clones in this sample may be carry-over from other donors' samples. Both conserved end residues are trimmed from each CDR3.

V gene	J gene	CDR3 protein
TRBV19	TRBJ1-1	AGRQGVQAF
TRBV6-2/TRBV6-3	TRBJ2-6	ASSSQGNTRAGANVLT
TRBV5-8	TRBJ2-7	ASSLYYEQY
TRBV6-5	TRBJ2-3	ASSEDRGRTDTQY
TRBV19	TRBJ2-1	ASSVDRVAIPGV
TRBV7-9	TRBJ1-1	ASSFGDRGLNTEAF
TRBV7-2	TRBJ1-1	ASGQGIVTEAF
TRBV6-5	TRBJ1-5	ASSRGGGDQPQH
TRBV9	TRBJ1-1	ASRGNRDEAF
TRBV7-2	TRBJ2-7	ASSTVAGDVYEQY